This passage covers 20 T cell receptor beta chains from one sample sequenced in a study of blood T cell repertoires in COVID-19. The repertoire was sequenced with immunoSEQ multiplex PCR; TCRdb's copy has only in-frame clones and lacks some. The sample shows 100,000 to 140,000 clones, roughly 90% of them seen only once. Material for sequencing was peripheral blood. All receptors derive from a middle-aged man with active or convalescent COVID-19.

This chain connects TRBV1 to TRBJ2-7; TRBD1 reflects the table's D call only, with no check against the DNA. TRBV1 has pseudogene status. The CDR3 extends over 14 amino acids. CDR3 region: CTSSQDPPRDEQYF. The DNA of the CDR3 is TGCACCAGCAGCCAAGATCCCCCCAGGGACGAGCAGTACTTC.

The V call is TRBV28, the J call TRBJ2-7; 7 bases line up with TRBD1. The germline CDR1 and CDR2 sequences are MDHEN and SYDVKM. With 3 bases clipped from V and 3 bases from J, the junction kept 11 bases outside the gene matches. The CDR3 is 16 amino acids. The CDR3 nucleotides are TGTGCCAGCAGTTTGGGGTTCGGTAGGGGGCTCTACGAGCAGTACTTC. Amino acids: CASSLGFGRGLYEQYF.

The chain employs TRBV9 and TRBJ2-2; TRBD1 aligns across 8 bases. The CDR3 sequence is 17 residues long. In germline, CDR1 is SGDLS, CDR2 YYNGEE. The ends lost 0 bases at V and 6 bases at J; junction bases unmatched: 10. CDR3 loop: CASSVAPGTGISGELFF. The DNA for the CDR3 is TGTGCCAGCAGCGTAGCACCCGGGACAGGTATATCCGGGGAGCTGTTTTTT.

The chain couples TRBV5-6 to TRBJ1-5, with TRBD1 matching 8 bases. V dropped 4 bases and J dropped 2; count of bases not matched to a gene: 5. This CDR3 contains 15 residues. CDR1 and CDR2 from the germline V gene are SGHDT and YYEEEE. In nucleotides, the CDR3 is TGTGCCAGCAGCCTGACAGGGGTTGGCAATCAGCCCCAGCATTTT. It is translated as CASSLTGVGNQPQHF.

The J gene is TRBJ2-3, the V gene TRBV18, with 8 bases that match TRBD1. Trimming removed 1 base from V and 0 bases from J; junction bases left unmatched: 0. Germline CDR1 and CDR2: KGHSH and LQKENI. The CDR3 loop spans 15 amino acids. CDR3 DNA sequence: TGTGCCAGCTCACCACGGACAGGGAGCACAGATACGCAGTATTTT. Its protein product is CASSPRTGSTDTQYF. The entire variable domain, with the rest obtained from reference TRBV18 and TRBJ2-3, is as follows: NAGVMQNPRHLVRRRGQEARLRCSPMKGHSHVYWYRQLPEEGLKFMVYLQKENIIDESGMPKERFSAEFPKEGPSILRIQQVVRGDSAAYFCASSPRTGSTDTQYFGPGTRLTVL.

The chain combines TRBV5-1 with TRBJ1-1; D not certain. With 0 bases removed from V and 0 bases from J, the gap between germline ends came to 6 bases. Looked up from germline, CDR1 is SGHRS and CDR2 is YFSETQ. This CDR3 region has 14 residues. The CDR3 DNA is TGCGCCAGCAGCTTGGGCGGGGTGAACACTGAAGCTTTCTTT. Encoded protein: CASSLGGVNTEAFF.

V is TRBV19 and J is TRBJ1-5; TRBD1 matches at 8 bases. V lost 5 bases and J lost 4; bases outside the gene matches: 7. Germline loops: CDR1 LNHDA, CDR2 SQIVND (reference sequence). The CDR3 totals 15 residues. CDR3 residues: CASSSNTGGNQPQHF. As DNA, the CDR3 is TGTGCCAGTAGTTCCAATACAGGGGGAAATCAGCCCCAGCATTTT.

This chain links TRBV10-1 with TRBJ2-3; the match to TRBD2 covers 8 bases. Germline CDR1 WNHNN, CDR2 SYGVQD (reference sequence). J gave up 7 bases and V 3 bases, and 18 bases lay outside the gene matches. The CDR3 totals 18 residues. The CDR3 reads CASSDSLGLALTGNTQYF. In nucleotides, the CDR3 is TGCGCCAGCAGTGATAGTCTTGGACTAGCCCTGACCGGGAATACGCAGTATTTT.

The table lists this clone with a few counts. The V gene is TRBV28, the J gene TRBJ2-3; D remains ambiguous. Germline CDR1 reads MDHEN; CDR2 reads SYDVKM. The CDR3 is 14 residues long. V was shortened by 4 bases and J by 7 bases, with 15 bases between the two germline ends. The CDR3 DNA is TGTGCCAGCAGTTCGGAACAACTACCCCATACGCAGTATTTT. This sequence encodes CASSSEQLPHTQYF.

The chain is built from TRBV7-9 and TRBJ1-1; D ambiguous. Trimming cost V 3 bases and J 5 bases, with 13 bases left between them. This CDR3 spans 14 amino acids. The germline CDR1 and CDR2 sequences are SEHNR and FQNEAQ (reference sequence). CDR3 amino acids: CASSLLGDGTEAFF. CDR3 nucleotides: TGTGCCAGCAGCTTGTTGGGCGACGGAACTGAAGCTTTCTTT.

V is TRBV18 and J is TRBJ2-1; TRBD1 matches at 7 bases. J lost 6 bases, V lost 5 bases, and 4 bases had no gene match. There are 13 residues in the CDR3. Germline V lookup: CDR1 KGHSH, CDR2 LQKENI. CDR3 bases: TGTGCCAGCTCATCCCGGACAGGCAATGAGCAGTTCTTC. It encodes CASSSRTGNEQFF.

This clone has only one observation. The rearrangement links TRBV28 to TRBJ2-3; 11 bases are shared with TRBD1. Germline CDR1 and CDR2: MDHEN and SYDVKM. The CDR3 has 15 residues. Trimming cost V 6 bases and J 5 bases; bases outside gene matches: 7. This chain's CDR3 is CASRSGQGAVDTQYF. The CDR3 DNA reads TGTGCCAGCAGATCTGGACAGGGGGCTGTAGATACGCAGTATTTT.

This chain links TRBV6-5 with TRBJ1-6, with TRBD1 as a possible D gene (5 bases). V lost 6 bases, J lost 5 bases, and 14 bases lay in between. CDR3 size: 15 residues. The germline V gene has CDR1 MNHEY and CDR2 SVGAGI. CDR3: CASSRGGGNNSPLHF. The CDR3 DNA sequence: TGTGCCAGCAGCCGGGGGGGAGGGAATAATTCACCCCTCCACTTT.

The chain joins TRBV7-6 to TRBJ2-3, with 10 bases lining up with TRBD2. Germline values: CDR1 SGHVS, CDR2 FNYEAQ. CDR3 length: 16 amino acids. After removal of 4 bases from V and 3 bases from J, the junction contained 7 bases not matched to a gene. CDR3 in DNA: TGTGCCAGCAGCTCCCGACTAGCGGGTTATACAGATACGCAGTATTTT. Translating gives CASSSRLAGYTDTQYF.

The CDR3 loop reads CASSPRTGGITGELFF. The CDR3 region has the DNA TGTGCCAGCAGCCCAAGGACAGGGGGGATTACCGGGGAGCTGTTTTTT. The chain carries TRBV7-3 and TRBJ2-2; 10 bases agree with TRBD1. Germline-derived CDR1 and CDR2 are SGHTA and FQGTGA. The CDR3 is 16 residues long. J gave up 5 bases and V 5 bases, and 8 bases lay outside the gene matches.

The rearrangement joins TRBV6-1 to TRBJ2-7; 13 positions match TRBD2. CDR1 MNHNS and CDR2 SASEGT come from the germline V gene. The CDR3 totals 19 residues. With 0 bases clipped from V and 4 bases from J, the junction kept 12 bases outside the gene matches. The CDR3, as DNA: TGTGCCAGCAGTGAAGCACGGACTAGCGGGAGTCGTTGGGGTTACGAGCAGTACTTC. This gives the protein CASSEARTSGSRWGYEQYF.

The genes are TRBV30 and TRBJ1-2; weak D call: TRBD1 (5 bases). The CDR3 has 12 residues. CDR1 GTSNPN and CDR2 SVGIG come from the germline V gene (reference sequence). The germline V and J ends were trimmed by 1 base and 2 bases, with 5 bases remaining between them. CDR3: CAWSGQNYGYTF. The CDR3 DNA reads as TGTGCCTGGAGTGGACAGAACTATGGCTACACCTTC.

The chain carries TRBV7-2 and TRBJ2-2; 16 bases are shared with TRBD2. Unmatched junction bases numbered 4, after V lost 4 bases and J lost 5 bases. The CDR3 extends over 17 amino acids. Germline V gene lookup returns CDR1 SGHTA and CDR2 FQGNSA. This CDR3 is CASSSGLAGGGTGELFF. DNA of the CDR3: TGTGCCAGCAGCTCGGGACTAGCGGGAGGGGGAACCGGGGAGCTGTTTTTT. Full variable domain (remainder filled in from reference TRBV7-2 and TRBJ2-2): GAGVSQSPSNKVTEKGKDVELRCDPISGHTALYWYRQSLGQGLEFLIYFQGNSAPDKSGLPSDRFSAERTGGSVSTLTIQRTQQEDSAVYLCASSSGLAGGGTGELFFGEGSRLTVL.

V is TRBV28 and J is TRBJ1-2; TRBD1 might be the D (5 bases). CDR3 length equals 16 residues. Germline CDR1 reads MDHEN; CDR2 reads SYDVKM. V lost 4 bases and J lost 2, with 17 bases in between. CDR3 DNA: TGTGCCAGCAGTTCCTTTGGGGGGGTAGGGAACTATGGCTACACCTTC. It specifies CASSSFGGVGNYGYTF.

V is TRBV2 and J is TRBJ1-2; 8 positions agree with TRBD1. Trimming removed 6 bases from V and 0 bases from J; junction bases left unmatched: 6. CDR3 length: 15 residues. Germline CDR1 is SNHLY and CDR2 is FYNNEI. CDR3 in amino acids: CASSATGGSNYGYTF. The CDR3 DNA follows: TGTGCCAGCAGCGCAACAGGGGGATCTAACTATGGCTACACCTTC.